The clone carrying this T cell receptor (beta chain) was seen more than once but under ten times. This record belongs to a study of cytomegalovirus exposure and HLA in healthy donors. The V end lost 7 bases, the J end lost 1 base, and 16 bases lay between the germline ends. Germline V gene data show CDR1 as MDHEN and CDR2 as SYDVKM. CDR3 length equals 15 residues. It was with 60 Vbeta and 13 Jbeta primers that the PCR ran. The table came from immunoSEQ multiplex PCR; TCRdb's copy has only in-frame clones and leaves some out. The table lists about 60,000 clones, around 87% of them singletons. The clonotype comes from a man aged 18-30 years in good health and CMV-seronegative. This rearrangement joins TRBV28 to TRBJ1-1; no reliable D call. The sample consisted of PBMCs. The CDR3 nucleotides read TGTGCCAGCACGCGAACGAAAGAGGGGAACACTGAAGCTTTCTTT. It specifies CASTRTKEGNTEAFF. Combining the CDR3 with reference TRBV28 and TRBJ1-1 gives the whole variable domain DVKVTQSSRYLVKRTGEKVFLECVQDMDHENMFWYRQDPGLGLRLIYFSYDVKMKEKGDIPEGYSVSREKKERFSLILESASTNQTSMYLCASTRTKEGNTEAFFGQGTRLTVV.